The T cell receptor beta chain under discussion was sequenced for a study of tumor-infiltrating lymphocytes in primary liver carcinoma. Study-wide points: Tumors had a significantly higher top-250-clone fraction than blood (p = 0.039).

V lost 5 bases to trimming and J lost 3 bases; unmatched junction nucleotides: 8. Germline V gene sequence: CDR1 SGHTA, CDR2 FQGNSA. This CDR3 region has 15 residues. cDNA specific to TCR beta was made from about 550 ng of total RNA, with a constant-region primer employed for priming. Three rounds of nested multiplex PCR with slightly modified ARM-PCR produced TCR beta libraries. Forward primers for TRBV1-TRBV30 and a C-beta reverse primer served the first two PCR rounds, at about 11 cycles each. In TCRdb, the multiplex PCR reads were re-called with MiXCR into one record per CDR3 protein. The repertoire includes 310,000 or so distinct CDR3 sequences, around three fifths of them detected once, and approximately 17% sits in the top ten. Unsorted whole blood yielded blood RNA, and germline DNA was extracted as well. Concerning this clonotype itself: Its specificity is not known.

This TCR derives from a woman between 25 and 40 years old with primary liver carcinoma and hepatitis B virus infection. The chain combines TRBV7-2 with TRBJ2-7; 9 positions match TRBD1. Input material: peripheral blood. The CDR3 nucleotides are TGTGCCAGCAGCGCTGCCGGGACAGGGATCTACGAGCAGTACTTC. Translating it yields CASSAAGTGIYEQYF.